This paragraph covers one T cell receptor beta chain sequence. Clones were sequenced by immunoSEQ multiplex PCR, and TCRdb holds only the in-frame ones, with some missing. This table holds roughly 250,000 clones, around 88% found once. This entry is derived from a study of Ad26.COV2.S vaccination and SARS-CoV-2 variants. Described treatment: about 20 received Ad26.COV2.S at low or high dose, single or two shots; 5 received placebo; per-sample allocation not given. Sample collection was performed on day 63 after the first vaccine or placebo injection. Germline-derived CDR1 and CDR2 are LNHDA and SQIVND (reference sequence). The length of the CDR3 is 13 residues. Trimming removed 5 bases from V and 3 bases from J, with 10 bases in between.

The sequence was collected from a person aged 18-65 years who received the Ad26.COV2.S COVID-19 vaccine or a placebo. The chain recombines TRBV19 with TRBJ1-1, with D tentatively TRBD1 (5 bases). This material consisted of peripheral blood, taken in a trial of Ad26.COV2.S vaccine versus placebo. In DNA form, the CDR3 reads TGTGCCAGTAGTTGGGACCGATACACTGAAGCTTTCTTT. It yields the protein CASSWDRYTEAFF.